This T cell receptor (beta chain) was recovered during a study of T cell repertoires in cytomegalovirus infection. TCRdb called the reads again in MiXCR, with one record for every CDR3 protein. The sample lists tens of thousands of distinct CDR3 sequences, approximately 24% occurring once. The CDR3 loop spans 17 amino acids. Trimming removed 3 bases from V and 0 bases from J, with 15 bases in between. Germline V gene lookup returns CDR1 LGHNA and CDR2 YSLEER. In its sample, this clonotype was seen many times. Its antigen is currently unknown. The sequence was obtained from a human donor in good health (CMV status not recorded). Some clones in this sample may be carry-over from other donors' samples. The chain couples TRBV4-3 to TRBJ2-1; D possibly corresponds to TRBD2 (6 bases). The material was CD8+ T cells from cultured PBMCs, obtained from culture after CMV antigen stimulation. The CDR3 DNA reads TGCGCCAGCAGCCAGGACGACACGGACTACTCCTACAATGAGCAGTTCTTC. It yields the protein CASSQDDTDYSYNEQFF.